The following is a TCR beta chain sequence with its context. Antigen unknown. The sample originates from a study of T-cell reconstitution after alpha-beta-depleted transplantation in children. Overall study results and limits: One year after transplant, T-cell counts and diversity came mostly from newly produced T cells. Certain patients had high TCRbeta diversity at day 60, and it came from recipient T cells and thymic progenitors that survived.

Unique molecular identifiers featured in how the TCRbeta library was prepared. TCRdb fed the PCR reads into MiXCR, producing one record per CDR3 protein. Of a few hundred thousand distinct CDR3 sequences detected, roughly 17% appear once; the ten largest clones hold approximately 29%. The sequence was obtained from a boy under three years old who had a stem cell transplant for Wiskott-Aldrich syndrome, so the T cells may come from the graft donor. The sample here was PBMCs, mostly from graft donor cells, taken 360 days after TCRalphabeta/CD19-depleted stem cell transplant.

DNA for the CDR3: TGTGCCAGCAGTTTTCGTCGAGCCACCCTCTACGAGCAGTACTTC. As protein: CASSFRRATLYEQYF. The J gene is TRBJ2-7, the V gene TRBV12-3 or TRBV12-4; D uncertain. V gave up 3 bases and J gave up 3 bases, with 15 bases separating them. The CDR3 contains 15 residues.